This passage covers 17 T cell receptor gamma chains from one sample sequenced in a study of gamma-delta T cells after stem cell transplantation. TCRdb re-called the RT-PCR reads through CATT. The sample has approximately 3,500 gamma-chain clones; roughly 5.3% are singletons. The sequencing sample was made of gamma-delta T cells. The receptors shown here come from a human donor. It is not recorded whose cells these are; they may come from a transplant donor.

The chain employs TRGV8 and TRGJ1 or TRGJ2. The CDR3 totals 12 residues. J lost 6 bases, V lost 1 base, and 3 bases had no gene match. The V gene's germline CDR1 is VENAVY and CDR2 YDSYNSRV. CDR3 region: CATWDSCYKKLF. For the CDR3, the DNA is TGTGCCACCTGGGATAGTTGTTATAAGAAACTCTTT.

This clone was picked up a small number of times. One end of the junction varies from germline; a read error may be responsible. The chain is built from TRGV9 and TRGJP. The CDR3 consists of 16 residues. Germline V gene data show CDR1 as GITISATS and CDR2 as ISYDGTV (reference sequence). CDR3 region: CALWEDQELGKKIRVF. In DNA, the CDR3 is TGTGCCTTGTGGGAAGATCAAGAGTTGGGCAAAAAAATCAGGGTATTT.

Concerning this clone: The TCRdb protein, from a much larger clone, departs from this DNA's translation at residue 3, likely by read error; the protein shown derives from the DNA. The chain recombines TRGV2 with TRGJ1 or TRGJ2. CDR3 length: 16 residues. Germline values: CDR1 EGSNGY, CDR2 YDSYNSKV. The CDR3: CAAWDGPVSNYYKKLF. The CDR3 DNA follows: TGTGCCGCCTGGGACGGGCCGGTGAGCAATTATTATAAGAAACTCTTT.

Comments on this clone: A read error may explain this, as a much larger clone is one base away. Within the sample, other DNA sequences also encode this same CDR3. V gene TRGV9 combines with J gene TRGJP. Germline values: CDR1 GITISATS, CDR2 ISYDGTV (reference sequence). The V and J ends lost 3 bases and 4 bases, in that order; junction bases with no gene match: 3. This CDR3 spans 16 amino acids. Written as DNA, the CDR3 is TGTGCCTTGTGGGAGTTACAAGAGTTGGGCAAAAAAATCAAGGTATTT. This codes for CALWELQELGKKIKVF.

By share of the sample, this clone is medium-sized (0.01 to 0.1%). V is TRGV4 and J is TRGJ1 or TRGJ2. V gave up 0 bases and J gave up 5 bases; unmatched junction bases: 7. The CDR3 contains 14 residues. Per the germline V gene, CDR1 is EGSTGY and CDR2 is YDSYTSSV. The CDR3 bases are TGTGCCACCTGGGATGGGGGCGGTGATTATAAGAAACTCTTT. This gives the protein CATWDGGGDYKKLF.

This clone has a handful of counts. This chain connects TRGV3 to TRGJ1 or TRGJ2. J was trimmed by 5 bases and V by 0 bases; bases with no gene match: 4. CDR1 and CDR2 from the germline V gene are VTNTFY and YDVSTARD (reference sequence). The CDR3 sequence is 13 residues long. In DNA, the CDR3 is TGTGCCACCTGGGACAGGCAGAATTATAAGAAACTCTTT. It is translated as CATWDRQNYKKLF.

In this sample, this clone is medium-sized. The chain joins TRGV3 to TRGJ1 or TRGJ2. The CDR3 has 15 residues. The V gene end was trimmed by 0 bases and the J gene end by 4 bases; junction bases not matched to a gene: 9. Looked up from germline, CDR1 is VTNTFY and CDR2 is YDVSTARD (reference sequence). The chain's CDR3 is CATWDRRSPYYKKLF. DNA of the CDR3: TGTGCCACCTGGGACAGGCGAAGCCCGTATTATAAGAAACTCTTT.

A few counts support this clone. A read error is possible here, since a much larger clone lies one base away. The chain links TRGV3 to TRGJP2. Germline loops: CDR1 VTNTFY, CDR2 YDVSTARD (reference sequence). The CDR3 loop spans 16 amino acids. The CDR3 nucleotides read TGTGCCGCCTGGGACAGGCGATTTAGTAGTGATTGGATCAAGACGTTT. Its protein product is CAAWDRRFSSDWIKTF.

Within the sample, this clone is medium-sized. The chain's CDR3 is CALWEVNTYRRKLF. The CDR3, as DNA: TGTGCCTTGTGGGAGGTAAACACCTATCGTCGGAAACTCTTT. The rearrangement uses TRGV9 and TRGJ1 or TRGJ2. Germline CDR1 GITISATS, CDR2 ISYDGTV (reference sequence). The V gene end was trimmed by 1 base and the J gene end by 12 bases; junction bases not matched to a gene: 15. CDR3 size: 14 residues.

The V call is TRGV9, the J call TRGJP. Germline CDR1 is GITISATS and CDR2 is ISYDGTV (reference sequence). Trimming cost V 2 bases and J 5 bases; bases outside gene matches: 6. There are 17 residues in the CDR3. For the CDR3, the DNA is TGTGCCTTGTGGGAGGCCTCCAAAGAGTTGGGCAAAAAAATCAAGGTATTT. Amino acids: CALWEASKELGKKIKVF.

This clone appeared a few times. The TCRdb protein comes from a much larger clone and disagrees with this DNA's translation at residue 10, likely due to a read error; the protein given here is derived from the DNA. CDR3 sequence (DNA): TGTGCCACCTGGGATAGTAGTGATTGGAACAAGACGTTT. The encoded protein is CATWDSSDWNKTF. The chain uses TRGV4 and TRGJP2. Per germline, CDR1 EGSTGY and CDR2 YDSYTSSV. This CDR3 has 13 amino acids.

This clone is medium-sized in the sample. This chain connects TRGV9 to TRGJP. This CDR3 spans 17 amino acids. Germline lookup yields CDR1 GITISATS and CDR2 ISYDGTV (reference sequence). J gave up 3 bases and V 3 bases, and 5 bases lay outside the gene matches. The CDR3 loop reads CALWEREQELGKKIKVF. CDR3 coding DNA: TGTGCCTTGTGGGAGCGGGAGCAAGAGTTGGGCAAAAAAATCAAGGTATTT.

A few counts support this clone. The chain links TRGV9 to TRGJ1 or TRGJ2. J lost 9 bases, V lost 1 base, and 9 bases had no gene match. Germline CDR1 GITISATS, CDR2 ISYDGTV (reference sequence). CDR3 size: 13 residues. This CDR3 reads CALWEVPWGKKLF. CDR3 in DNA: TGTGCCTTGTGGGAGGTACCCTGGGGTAAGAAACTCTTT.

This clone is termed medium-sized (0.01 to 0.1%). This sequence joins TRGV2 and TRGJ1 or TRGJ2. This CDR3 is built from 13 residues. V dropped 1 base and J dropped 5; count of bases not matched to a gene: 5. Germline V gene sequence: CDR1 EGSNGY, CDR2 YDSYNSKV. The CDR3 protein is CATWDGGDYKKLF. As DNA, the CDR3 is TGTGCCACCTGGGACGGCGGGGATTATAAGAAACTCTTT.

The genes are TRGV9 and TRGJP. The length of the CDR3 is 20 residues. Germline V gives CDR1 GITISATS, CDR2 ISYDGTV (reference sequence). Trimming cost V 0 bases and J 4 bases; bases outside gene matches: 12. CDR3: CALWEVRVPLQELGKKIKVF. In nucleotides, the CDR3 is TGTGCCTTGTGGGAGGTGCGAGTCCCCTTACAAGAGTTGGGCAAAAAAATCAAGGTATTT.

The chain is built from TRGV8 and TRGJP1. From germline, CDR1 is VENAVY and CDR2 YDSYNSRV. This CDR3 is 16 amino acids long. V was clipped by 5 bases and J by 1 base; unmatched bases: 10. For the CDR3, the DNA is TGTGCCACCTGGGCCGTACTCCCTACCACTGGTTGGTTCAAGATATTT. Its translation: CATWAVLPTTGWFKIF.

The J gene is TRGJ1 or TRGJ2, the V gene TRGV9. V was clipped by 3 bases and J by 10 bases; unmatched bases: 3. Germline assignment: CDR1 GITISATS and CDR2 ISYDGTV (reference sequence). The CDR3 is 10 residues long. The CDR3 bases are TGTGCCTTGTGGGAGACAAAGAAACTCTTT. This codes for CALWETKKLF.